Included here is one T cell receptor (beta chain) sequence, with context. Its antigen is not known. These data belong to a study of cytomegalovirus exposure and HLA in healthy donors. Study-wide points: A few V segments could not be told apart, such as TRBV6-2 and TRBV6-3, and were left out. Most TCR sequences proved rare, with some public TCRs found in many donors. The authors enumerated over 150 TCR beta chains as linked to cytomegalovirus.

V trimming: 8 bases; J trimming: 12 bases; junction bases outside the gene matches: 15. The CDR3 runs 14 residues. Germline V gene sequence: CDR1 SGHTA, CDR2 FQGNSA. Amplification used 60 Vbeta primers and 13 Jbeta primers. Here immunoSEQ multiplex PCR was the method, and the copy in TCRdb shows in-frame clones only, minus some. The data hold about 200,000 clones, with 75% to 85% observed a single time. V gene TRBV7-2 combines with J gene TRBJ2-5, with 10 nucleotides matching TRBD1. Sequencing was carried out using PBMCs. The receptor's source is a girl aged 10 to 17 in good health and CMV-seronegative. Here the CDR3 DNA reads TGTGCCAGCGCAACCGGGACAGGGGATTATCAGAAGTACTTC. Translation gives CASATGTGDYQKYF.